This TCR beta chain was captured in a study of cytomegalovirus exposure and HLA in healthy donors. General study points: Rare sequences made up most TCRs, while some public TCRs were found in many donors. The listing of 160 or so TCR beta chains classed them as cytomegalovirus-associated. A missense variant in DCLRE1C was later tied to TCR beta V- and J-gene trimming.

For this clone: The antigen is not known.

Vbeta (60) and Jbeta (13) primers were used in the PCR. Authors' data handling: About 88 million unique TCR beta chains, 10 million to 13 million of them shared, were counted by a later analysis. Sequencing used immunoSEQ multiplex PCR; TCRdb keeps in-frame clones, though not all of them. That table is the source of V, J and clone size, and D and trimming were worked out from the DNA. The sample holds tens of thousands of clones. The sequencing sample was made of PBMCs. This TCR was sampled from a man aged 50-60 years in good health and CMV-seronegative.

As DNA, the CDR3 is TGTGCCAGCAGCTCCGGGACAGGGAATGAAAAACTGTTTTTT. It translates to CASSSGTGNEKLFF. The chain is built from TRBV7-9 and TRBJ1-4; 9 bases match TRBD1. This CDR3 has 14 amino acids. Germline V gene lookup returns CDR1 SEHNR and CDR2 FQNEAQ (reference sequence). Trimming at V came to 4 bases and at J to 5 bases, leaving 2 bases not matched to a gene.